One sample yielded the 22 T cell receptor beta chains listed below, sequenced in a study of graft-versus-host responses after intestinal transplantation. The repertoire was sequenced with immunoSEQ multiplex PCR; TCRdb's copy has only in-frame clones and lacks some. The table records 40,000 or so clones, about nine tenths of them present only once. The input for sequencing was PBMCs, taken almost 270 days after transplant. Source of these receptors: a human patient who received an intestinal transplant, so some T cells may come from the graft donor.

The CDR3, as DNA: TGTGCCAGCAGCTTAGACGGAAACATTCAGTACTTC. Amino acids: CASSLDGNIQYF. This sequence joins TRBV7-9 and TRBJ2-4; D unclear. Deletions cut 1 base from V and 6 bases from J, with 4 bases between. This CDR3 has 12 amino acids. Germline V gene sequence: CDR1 SEHNR, CDR2 FQNEAQ (reference sequence).

The chain is built from TRBV7-9 and TRBJ1-1; TRBD1 agrees at 7 bases. Trimming took 6 bases from V and 0 from J; bases not matched to a gene: 4. CDR1 and CDR2 from the germline V gene are SEHNR and FQNEAQ (reference sequence). This CDR3 is 14 amino acids long. CDR3 protein: CASRPGQLNTEAFF. As DNA, the CDR3 is TGTGCCAGCAGGCCGGGACAGTTGAACACTGAAGCTTTCTTT.

This clone was seen once. The V call is TRBV6-6, the J call TRBJ2-3; a weak D match, TRBD2 (5 bases). V was trimmed by 8 bases and J by 6 bases, leaving 9 bases between them. The CDR3 consists of 11 residues. CDR1 is MNHNY and CDR2 is SVGAGI in the germline V gene (reference sequence). CDR3 loop: CASLRGDTQYF. The CDR3 coding sequence is TGTGCCAGCCTAAGAGGGGATACGCAGTATTTT.

The sample holds a few counts of this clone. The chain employs TRBV6-5 and TRBJ1-6, with a tentative D call TRBD1 (5 bases). The germline gives CDR1 MNHEY, CDR2 SVGAGI. This CDR3 contains 15 residues. Trimming removed 2 bases from V and 7 bases from J, with 12 bases in between. CDR3 region: CASSYGAEGNSPLHF. Written as DNA, the CDR3 is TGTGCCAGCAGTTACGGGGCAGAAGGAAATTCACCCCTCCACTTT.

The sample holds one count of this clone. The J gene is TRBJ2-7, the V gene TRBV2, with 9 bases that match TRBD1. Germline trimming cut 2 bases from V and 3 bases from J; bases unmatched to any gene: 17. Germline V CDR1 and CDR2: SNHLY, FYNNEI. CDR3 size: 19 residues. Written as DNA, the CDR3 is TGTGCCAGCAGTGAACCAGCAGACCGGCCGGGACAGGGACGCTACGAGCAGTACTTC. Amino acid sequence: CASSEPADRPGQGRYEQYF. The full variable domain, rest sourced from reference TRBV2 and TRBJ2-7, is EPEVTQTPSHQVTQMGQEVILRCVPISNHLYFYWYRQILGQKVEFLVSFYNNEISEKSEIFDDQFSVERPDGSNFTLKIRSTKLEDSAMYFCASSEPADRPGQGRYEQYFGPGTRLTVT.

In its sample, this clone was seen once. The gene calls are TRBV9 and TRBJ2-7; D tentatively fits TRBD1 or TRBD2 (6 bases each). V was cut by 0 bases and J by 0 bases, with 10 bases left in between. The CDR3 is 15 amino acids. Germline V lookup: CDR1 SGDLS, CDR2 YYNGEE. The CDR3 loop reads CASSVGSGASYEQYF. The CDR3, as DNA: TGTGCCAGCAGCGTAGGGTCGGGGGCCTCCTACGAGCAGTACTTC.

The chain recombines TRBV5-1 with TRBJ1-1; D uncertain. V gave up 3 bases and J gave up 2 bases, with 11 bases separating them. Germline V CDR1 and CDR2: SGHRS, YFSETQ. The CDR3 extends over 14 amino acids. The CDR3 sequence is CASSYYGENTEAFF. Here the CDR3 DNA reads TGCGCCAGCAGCTACTACGGGGAAAACACTGAAGCTTTCTTT.

The CDR3: CASSQTSGGQYEQYF. The CDR3 DNA sequence: TGCGCCAGCAGCCAGACTAGCGGGGGGCAATACGAGCAGTACTTC. The chain couples TRBV4-1 to TRBJ2-7; 13 bases fit TRBD2. The length of the CDR3 is 15 residues. Germline CDR1 is MGHRA and CDR2 is YSYEKL. Trimming at V came to 3 bases and at J to 4 bases, leaving 3 bases not matched to a gene.

The chain combines TRBV7-2 with TRBJ2-7; 7 bases align to TRBD1. Germline CDR1 and CDR2: SGHTA and FQGNSA. V was pared by 5 bases and J by 5 bases, with 12 bases of the junction left unmatched. The CDR3 length is 15 residues. As DNA, the CDR3 is TGTGCCAGCAGCCCCGCGGGCCTCCAGGGGGACGAGCAGTACTTC. This sequence encodes CASSPAGLQGDEQYF.

The J gene is TRBJ2-4, the V gene TRBV5-5, with 7 bases fitting TRBD1. CDR1 and CDR2 from the germline V gene are SGHKS and YYEKEE (reference sequence). Trimming cost V 0 bases and J 0 bases; bases outside gene matches: 3. This CDR3 is built from 16 residues. CDR3 residues: CASSLVQGIAKNIQYF. The CDR3, as DNA: TGTGCCAGCAGCTTGGTACAGGGGATAGCCAAAAACATTCAGTACTTC.

J is TRBJ2-5 and V is TRBV11-2; 12 nucleotides match TRBD2. With V trimmed by 6 bases and J by 1 base, 3 bases remained unmatched. In germline, CDR1 is SGHAT, CDR2 FQNNGV. The CDR3 extends over 15 amino acids. CDR3 sequence reads: CASSGGLAGQETQYF. CDR3 nucleotides: TGTGCCAGCAGTGGGGGACTAGCGGGCCAAGAGACCCAGTACTTC. The full variable domain, rest sourced from reference TRBV11-2 and TRBJ2-5, is EAGVAQSPRYKIIEKRQSVAFWCNPISGHATLYWYQQILGQGPKLLIQFQNNGVVDDSQLPKDRFSAERLKGVDSTLKIQPAKLEDSAVYLCASSGGLAGQETQYFGPGTRLLVL.

This chain connects TRBV7-9 to TRBJ1-1; TRBD1 is a possible D gene (6 bases). The germline V gene encodes CDR1 SEHNR and CDR2 FQNEAQ (reference sequence). There are 13 residues in the CDR3. Deletions cut 5 bases from V and 5 bases from J, with 12 bases between. The chain's CDR3 is CASSPQGGTEAFF. For the CDR3, the DNA is TGTGCCAGCAGCCCACAGGGAGGGACTGAAGCTTTCTTT.

The CDR3 coding sequence is TGTGCCACGCGGGGGAATGAGCAGTTCTTC. The encoded protein is CATRGNEQFF. The rearrangement uses TRBV27 and TRBJ2-1; 7 bases map to TRBD2. Germline CDR1 and CDR2: MNHEY and SMNVEV (reference sequence). With V trimmed by 10 bases and J by 7 bases, 1 base remained unmatched. The CDR3 is 10 amino acids.

This chain links TRBV6-1 with TRBJ1-5, with D possibly matching TRBD1 (5 bases). This CDR3 is built from 16 residues. Germline V lookup: CDR1 MNHNS, CDR2 SASEGT. Trimming took 4 bases from V and 1 from J, leaving 14 bases between them. CDR3 coding DNA: TGTGCCAGCAGTGTTCGAGGGGCAGGGAGCAATCAGCCCCAGCATTTT. It is translated as CASSVRGAGSNQPQHF.

This chain links TRBV2 with TRBJ2-5; D might be TRBD2 (5 bases). Trimming took 7 bases from V and 7 from J, leaving 13 bases between them. In germline, CDR1 is SNHLY, CDR2 FYNNEI. There are 12 residues in the CDR3. As DNA, the CDR3 is TGTGCCAGCAATTATGCCGCGGGGACCCAGTACTTC. Translated, it gives CASNYAAGTQYF.

The chain is built from TRBV7-9 and TRBJ2-3; 10 positions match TRBD2. The CDR3 has 15 residues. CDR1 and CDR2 from the germline V gene are SEHNR and FQNEAQ (reference sequence). Losses at the gene ends were 2 bases for V and 6 bases for J; bases not matched to a gene: 5. The CDR3 DNA follows: TGTGCCAGCAGCTTAATAGCGGGGGGAGCGGATACGCAGTATTTT. Encoded protein: CASSLIAGGADTQYF.

This CDR3 is CASSASIGQPSGANVLTF. The CDR3 bases are TGTGCCAGCAGCGCTAGCATTGGACAGCCTTCTGGGGCCAACGTCCTGACTTTC. This chain connects TRBV2 to TRBJ2-6; D may be TRBD1 (6 bases). Trimming shortened V by 6 bases and J by 1 base, and 19 bases separated the two germline ends. Germline V gene lookup returns CDR1 SNHLY and CDR2 FYNNEI. CDR3 size: 18 residues.

This clone was seen a handful of times. The chain carries TRBV19 and TRBJ1-6; D unclear. Germline-derived CDR1 and CDR2 are LNHDA and SQIVND (reference sequence). The length of the CDR3 is 15 residues. Trimming cost V 6 bases and J 0 bases, with 9 bases left between them. CDR3 loop: CASRYGSSYNSPLHF. The CDR3 nucleotides are TGTGCCAGTAGGTATGGGAGCTCCTATAATTCACCCCTCCACTTT.

This chain uses TRBV18 with TRBJ2-1; maybe TRBD1 (6 bases). CDR1 KGHSH and CDR2 LQKENI come from the germline V gene. With 2 bases removed from V and 7 bases from J, the gap between germline ends came to 12 bases. The CDR3 is 14 residues long. The CDR3 coding sequence is TGTGCCAGCTCACCAATACAGGGTCCAAATGAGCAGTTCTTC. Its protein product is CASSPIQGPNEQFF.

This clone is labeled medium-sized (0.01 to 0.1%). The CDR3 coding sequence is TGTGCCAGCAGTTTTGACAGATACAATGAGCAGTTCTTC. The encoded protein is CASSFDRYNEQFF. The chain recombines TRBV28 with TRBJ2-1; D might be TRBD1 (5 bases). Germline values: CDR1 MDHEN, CDR2 SYDVKM. This CDR3 contains 13 residues. Trimming removed 3 bases from V and 4 bases from J, with 7 bases in between. Full variable domain (missing parts from reference TRBV28 and TRBJ2-1): DVKVTQSSRYLVKRTGEKVFLECVQDMDHENMFWYRQDPGLGLRLIYFSYDVKMKEKGDIPEGYSVSREKKERFSLILESASTNQTSMYLCASSFDRYNEQFFGPGTRLTVL.

The chain links TRBV7-9 to TRBJ2-1, with 9 nucleotides matching TRBD1. CDR3 length equals 16 residues. The V segment lost 4 bases and the J segment 5 bases; nucleotides outside the gene matches: 9. CDR1 SEHNR and CDR2 FQNEAQ come from the germline V gene (reference sequence). The CDR3 sequence is CASSSGQGKGDNEQFF. The CDR3 coding sequence is TGTGCCAGCAGCTCCGGACAGGGGAAGGGGGACAATGAGCAGTTCTTC. Filled out from reference TRBV7-9 and TRBJ2-1, the complete variable domain reads DTGVSQNPRHKITKRGQNVTFRCDPISEHNRLYWYRQTLGQGPEFLTYFQNEAQLEKSRLLSDRFSAERPKGSFSTLEIQRTEQGDSAMYLCASSSGQGKGDNEQFFGPGTRLTVL.

The chain recombines TRBV2 with TRBJ2-5; D perhaps matches TRBD2 (7 bases). Germline V gives CDR1 SNHLY, CDR2 FYNNEI. With 0 bases removed from V and 7 bases from J, the gap between germline ends came to 18 bases. The CDR3 sequence is 16 residues long. The CDR3 sequence: CASSEARLVGGGTQYF. The CDR3 nucleotides are TGTGCCAGCAGTGAAGCGCGATTAGTGGGAGGGGGGACCCAGTACTTC.